This TCR beta chain appears in the sequencing data of a study of a mutant IDH1 vaccine in newly diagnosed glioma. Of note for this clone: No antigen is known for it.

Between the trimmed V and J ends, which lost 4 bases and 0 bases, there was a span of 4 bases. Germline CDR1 is LNHDA and CDR2 is SQIVND (reference sequence). The CDR3 covers 13 residues. Noted time point: week 23, last vaccination. Every vaccine dose comprised 300 ug of mutant IDH1 20-mer peptide plus topical imiquimod. This table comes from immunoSEQ multiplex PCR, and its TCRdb copy is limited to in-frame clones, with some not included. The sample contains roughly 70,000 clones, about 87% of which appear only once. The V gene is TRBV19, the J gene TRBJ2-1; D remains unclear. The material was PBMCs, obtained from a glioma patient whose treatment included an IDH1 peptide vaccine. This clonotype was obtained from a man younger than 35 with glioma. DNA of the CDR3: TGTGCCAGTAGTACGAGCTCCTACAATGAGCAGTTCTTC. It codes for CASSTSSYNEQFF.